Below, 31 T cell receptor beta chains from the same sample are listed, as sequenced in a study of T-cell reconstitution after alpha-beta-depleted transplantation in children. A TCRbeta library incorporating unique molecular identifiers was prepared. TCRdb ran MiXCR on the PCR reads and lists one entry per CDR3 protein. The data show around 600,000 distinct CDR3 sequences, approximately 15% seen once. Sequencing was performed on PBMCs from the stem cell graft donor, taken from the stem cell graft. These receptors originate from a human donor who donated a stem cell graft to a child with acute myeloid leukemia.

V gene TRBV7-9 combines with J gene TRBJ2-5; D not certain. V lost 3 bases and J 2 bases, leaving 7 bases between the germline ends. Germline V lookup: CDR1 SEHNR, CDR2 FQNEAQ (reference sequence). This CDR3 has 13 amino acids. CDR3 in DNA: TGTGCCAGCAGCTTTTACCGACAAGAGACCCAGTACTTC. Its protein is CASSFYRQETQYF. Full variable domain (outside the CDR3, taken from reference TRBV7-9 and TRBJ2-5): DTGVSQNPRHKITKRGQNVTFRCDPISEHNRLYWYRQTLGQGPEFLTYFQNEAQLEKSRLLSDRFSAERPKGSFSTLEIQRTEQGDSAMYLCASSFYRQETQYFGPGTRLLVL.

The CDR3 nucleotides read TGCGCCAGCGGCCCAACCGGGACAGGGCCCAATTCACCCCTCCACTTT. It codes for CASGPTGTGPNSPLHF. This sequence joins TRBV5-1 and TRBJ1-6; 9 bases line up with TRBD1. There are 16 residues in the CDR3. Germline V lookup: CDR1 SGHRS, CDR2 YFSETQ. V was pared by 7 bases and J by 7 bases, with 12 bases of the junction left unmatched.

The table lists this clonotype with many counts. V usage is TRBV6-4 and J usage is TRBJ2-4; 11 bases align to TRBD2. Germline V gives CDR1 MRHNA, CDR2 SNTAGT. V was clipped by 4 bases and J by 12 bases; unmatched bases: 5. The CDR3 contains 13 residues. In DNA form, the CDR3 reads TGTGCCAGCAGTGTACTAGCGGGGGCCCCTCAGTACTTC. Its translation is CASSVLAGAPQYF.

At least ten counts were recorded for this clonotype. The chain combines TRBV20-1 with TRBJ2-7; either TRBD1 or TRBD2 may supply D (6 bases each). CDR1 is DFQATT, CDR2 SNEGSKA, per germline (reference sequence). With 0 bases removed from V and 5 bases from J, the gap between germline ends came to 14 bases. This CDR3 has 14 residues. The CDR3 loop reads CSARDRRGLDEQYF. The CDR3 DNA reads TGCAGTGCTAGAGATCGACGGGGGCTCGACGAGCAGTACTTC.

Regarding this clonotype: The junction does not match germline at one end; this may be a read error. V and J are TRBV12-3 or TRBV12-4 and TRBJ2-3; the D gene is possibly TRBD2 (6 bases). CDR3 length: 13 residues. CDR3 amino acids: CASSPGVADTQNF. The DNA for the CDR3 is TGTGCCAGCAGTCCGGGGGTAGCGGATACGCAGAATTTT.

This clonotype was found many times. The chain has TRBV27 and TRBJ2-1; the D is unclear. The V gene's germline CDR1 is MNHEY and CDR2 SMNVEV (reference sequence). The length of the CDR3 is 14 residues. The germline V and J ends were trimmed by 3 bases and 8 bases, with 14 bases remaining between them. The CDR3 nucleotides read TGTGCCAGCAGTTTTAGTTCTCTTAACCATGAGCAGTTCTTC. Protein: CASSFSSLNHEQFF.

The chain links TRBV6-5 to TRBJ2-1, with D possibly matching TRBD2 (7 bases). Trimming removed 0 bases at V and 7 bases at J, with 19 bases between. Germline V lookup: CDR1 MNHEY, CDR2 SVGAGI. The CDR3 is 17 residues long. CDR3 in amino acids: CASSYSKGGATWNEQFF. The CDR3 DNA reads TGTGCCAGCAGTTACTCGAAGGGGGGGGCCACGTGGAATGAGCAGTTCTTC.

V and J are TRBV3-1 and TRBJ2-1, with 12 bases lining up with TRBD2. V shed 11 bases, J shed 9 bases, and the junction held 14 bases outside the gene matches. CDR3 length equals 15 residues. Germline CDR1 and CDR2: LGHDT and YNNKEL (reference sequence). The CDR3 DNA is TGTGCCTCCTCCCAAGCCGGACTAGCGGGGAGTGAGCAGTTCTTC. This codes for CASSQAGLAGSEQFF.

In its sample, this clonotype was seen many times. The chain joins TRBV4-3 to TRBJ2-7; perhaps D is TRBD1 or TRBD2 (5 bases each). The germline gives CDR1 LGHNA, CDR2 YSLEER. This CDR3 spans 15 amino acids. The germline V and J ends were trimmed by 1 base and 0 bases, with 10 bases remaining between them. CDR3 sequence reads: CASSQAPGTSYEQYF. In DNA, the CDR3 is TGCGCCAGCAGCCAAGCTCCAGGGACCTCCTACGAGCAGTACTTC.

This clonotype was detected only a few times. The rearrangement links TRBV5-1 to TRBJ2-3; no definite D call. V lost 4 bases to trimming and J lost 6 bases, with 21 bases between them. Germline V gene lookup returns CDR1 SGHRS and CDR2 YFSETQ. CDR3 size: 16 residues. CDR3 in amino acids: CASSVEPEEPYDTQYF. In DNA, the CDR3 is TGCGCCAGCAGCGTCGAGCCCGAAGAGCCTTACGATACGCAGTATTTT.

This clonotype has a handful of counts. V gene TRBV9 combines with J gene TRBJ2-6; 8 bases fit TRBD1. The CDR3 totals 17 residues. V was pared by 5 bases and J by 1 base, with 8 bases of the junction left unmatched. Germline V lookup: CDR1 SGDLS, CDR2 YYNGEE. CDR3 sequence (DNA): TGTGCCAGCAGGAGACAGGGGAGTAGTTCTGGGGCCAACGTCCTGACTTTC. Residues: CASRRQGSSSGANVLTF.

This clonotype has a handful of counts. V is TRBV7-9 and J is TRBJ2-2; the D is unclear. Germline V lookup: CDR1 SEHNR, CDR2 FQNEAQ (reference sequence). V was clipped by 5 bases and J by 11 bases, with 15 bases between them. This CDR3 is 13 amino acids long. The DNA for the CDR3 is TGTGCCAGCAGCCCCCGACGGAGCGCTGAGCTGTTTTTT. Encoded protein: CASSPRRSAELFF.

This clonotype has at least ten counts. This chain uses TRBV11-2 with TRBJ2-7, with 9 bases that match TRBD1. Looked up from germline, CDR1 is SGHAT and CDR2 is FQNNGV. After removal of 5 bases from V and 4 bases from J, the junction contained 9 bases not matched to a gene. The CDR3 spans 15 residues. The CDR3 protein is CASSQGQGLVYEQYV. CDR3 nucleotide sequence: TGTGCCAGCAGCCAAGGACAGGGGTTAGTGTACGAGCAGTACGTC.

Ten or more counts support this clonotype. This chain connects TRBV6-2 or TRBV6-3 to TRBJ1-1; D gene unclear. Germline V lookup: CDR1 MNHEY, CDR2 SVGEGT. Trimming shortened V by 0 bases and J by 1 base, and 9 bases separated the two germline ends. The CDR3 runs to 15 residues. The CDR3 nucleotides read TGTGCCAGCAGTTACTCGAGGCCCCGGAACACTGAAGCTTTCTTT. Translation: CASSYSRPRNTEAFF.

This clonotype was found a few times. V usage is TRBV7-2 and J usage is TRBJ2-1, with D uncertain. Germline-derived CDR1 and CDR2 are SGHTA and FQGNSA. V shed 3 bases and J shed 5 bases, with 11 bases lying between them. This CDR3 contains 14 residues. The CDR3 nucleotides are TGTGCCAGCAGCTTTTCACAGCTAGACAATGAGCAGTTCTTC. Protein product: CASSFSQLDNEQFF.

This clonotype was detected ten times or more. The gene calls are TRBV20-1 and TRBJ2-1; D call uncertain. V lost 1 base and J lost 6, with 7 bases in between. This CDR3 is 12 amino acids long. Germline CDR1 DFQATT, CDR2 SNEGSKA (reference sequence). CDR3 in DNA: TGCAGTGCTAGAGGGGTCTCCAATGAGCAGTTCTTC. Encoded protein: CSARGVSNEQFF.

For the CDR3, the DNA is TGTGCCAGCAGCTTAGGTGCAGGGGGAAGCACCGGGGAGCTGTTTTTT. Its translation is CASSLGAGGSTGELFF. V and J are TRBV7-9 and TRBJ2-2, with TRBD1 matching over 7 bases. V was pared by 1 base and J by 4 bases, with 6 bases of the junction left unmatched. Germline V lookup: CDR1 SEHNR, CDR2 FQNEAQ (reference sequence). The CDR3 consists of 16 residues. The variable domain in full, completed from reference TRBV7-9 and TRBJ2-2, reads DTGVSQNPRHKITKRGQNVTFRCDPISEHNRLYWYRQTLGQGPEFLTYFQNEAQLEKSRLLSDRFSAERPKGSFSTLEIQRTEQGDSAMYLCASSLGAGGSTGELFFGEGSRLTVL.

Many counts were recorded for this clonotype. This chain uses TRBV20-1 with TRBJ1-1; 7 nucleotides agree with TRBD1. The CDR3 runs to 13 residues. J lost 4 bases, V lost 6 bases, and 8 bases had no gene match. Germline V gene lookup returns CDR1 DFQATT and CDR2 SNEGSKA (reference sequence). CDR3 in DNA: TGCAGTGCCGTAGGGGGCGGGATCACTGAAGCTTTCTTT. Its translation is CSAVGGGITEAFF.

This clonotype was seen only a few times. The CDR3 nucleotides are TGCAGTGCCGCGATATCGGGTTGGGGACGGACGAACTCGGGGCTCACAGATACGCAGTATTTT. Amino acids: CSAAISGWGRTNSGLTDTQYF. The chain joins TRBV20-1 to TRBJ2-3, with D perhaps given as TRBD1 or TRBD2 (5 bases each). The CDR3 contains 21 residues. Germline V gives CDR1 DFQATT, CDR2 SNEGSKA (reference sequence). V gave up 6 bases and J gave up 2 bases, with 36 bases separating them.

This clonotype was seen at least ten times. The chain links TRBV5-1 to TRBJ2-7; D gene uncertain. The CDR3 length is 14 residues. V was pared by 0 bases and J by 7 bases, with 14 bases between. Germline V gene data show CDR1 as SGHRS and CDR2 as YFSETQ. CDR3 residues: CASSLAPEDGEQYV. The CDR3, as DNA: TGCGCCAGCAGCTTGGCCCCGGAAGACGGAGAGCAGTACGTC.

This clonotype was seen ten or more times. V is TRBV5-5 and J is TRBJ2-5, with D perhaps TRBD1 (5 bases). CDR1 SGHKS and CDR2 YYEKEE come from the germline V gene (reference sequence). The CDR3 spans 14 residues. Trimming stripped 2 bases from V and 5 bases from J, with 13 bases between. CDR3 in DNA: TGTGCCAGCAGCTTCAGGGTACGAGAGGAGACCCAGTACTTC. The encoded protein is CASSFRVREETQYF.

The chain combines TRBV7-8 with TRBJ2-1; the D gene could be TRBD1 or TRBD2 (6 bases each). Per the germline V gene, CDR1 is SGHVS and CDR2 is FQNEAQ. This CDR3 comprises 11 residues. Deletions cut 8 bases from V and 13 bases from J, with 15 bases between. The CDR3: CASFSRGVQFF. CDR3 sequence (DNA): TGTGCCAGCTTCTCTAGGGGGGTTCAGTTCTTC. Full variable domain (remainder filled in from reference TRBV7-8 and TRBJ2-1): GAGVSQSPRYKVAKRGQDVALRCDPISGHVSLFWYQQALGQGPEFLTYFQNEAQLDKSGLPSDRFFAERPEGSVSTLKIQRTQQEDSAVYLCASFSRGVQFFGPGTRLTVL.

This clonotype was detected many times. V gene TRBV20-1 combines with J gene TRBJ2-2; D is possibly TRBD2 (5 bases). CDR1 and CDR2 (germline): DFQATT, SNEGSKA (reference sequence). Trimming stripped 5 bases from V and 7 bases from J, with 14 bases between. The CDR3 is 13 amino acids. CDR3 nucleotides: TGCAGTGCTCCCGGACGCCGGGGCGGGGAGCTGTTTTTT. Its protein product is CSAPGRRGGELFF.

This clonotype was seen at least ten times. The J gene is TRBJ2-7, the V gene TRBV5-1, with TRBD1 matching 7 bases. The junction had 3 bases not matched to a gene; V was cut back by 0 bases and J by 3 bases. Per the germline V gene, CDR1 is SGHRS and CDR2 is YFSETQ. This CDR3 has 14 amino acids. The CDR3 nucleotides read TGCGCCAGCAGCTTGGGACAGGGAAACTACGAGCAGTACTTC. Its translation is CASSLGQGNYEQYF.

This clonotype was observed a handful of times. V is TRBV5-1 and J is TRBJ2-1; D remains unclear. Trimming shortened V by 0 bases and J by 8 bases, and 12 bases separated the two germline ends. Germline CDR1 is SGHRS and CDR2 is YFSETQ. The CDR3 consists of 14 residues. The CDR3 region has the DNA TGCGCCAGCAGCTTGGAAGGCCTTAACTATGAGCAGTTCTTC. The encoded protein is CASSLEGLNYEQFF.

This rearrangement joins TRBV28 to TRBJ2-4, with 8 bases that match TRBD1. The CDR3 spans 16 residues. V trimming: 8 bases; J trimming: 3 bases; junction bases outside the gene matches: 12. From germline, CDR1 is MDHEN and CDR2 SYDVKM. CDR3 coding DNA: TGTGCCAGCGTCTTCAGGGGGCAGGCGGGCAAAAACATTCAGTACTTC. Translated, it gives CASVFRGQAGKNIQYF. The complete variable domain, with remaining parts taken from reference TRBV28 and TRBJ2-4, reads DVKVTQSSRYLVKRTGEKVFLECVQDMDHENMFWYRQDPGLGLRLIYFSYDVKMKEKGDIPEGYSVSREKKERFSLILESASTNQTSMYLCASVFRGQAGKNIQYFGAGTRLSVL.

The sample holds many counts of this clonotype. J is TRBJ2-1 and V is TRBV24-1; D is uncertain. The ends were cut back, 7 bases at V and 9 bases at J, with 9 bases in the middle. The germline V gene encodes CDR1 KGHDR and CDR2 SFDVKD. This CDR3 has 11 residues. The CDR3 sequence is CATSSWSEQFF. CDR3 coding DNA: TGTGCCACCAGCTCCTGGAGTGAGCAGTTCTTC.

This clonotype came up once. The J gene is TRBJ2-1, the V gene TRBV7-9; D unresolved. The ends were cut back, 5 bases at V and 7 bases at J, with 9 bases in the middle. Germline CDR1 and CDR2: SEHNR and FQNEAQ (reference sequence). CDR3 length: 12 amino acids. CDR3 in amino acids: CASSLRPNEQFF. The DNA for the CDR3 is TGTGCCAGCAGCCTACGGCCTAATGAGCAGTTCTTC.

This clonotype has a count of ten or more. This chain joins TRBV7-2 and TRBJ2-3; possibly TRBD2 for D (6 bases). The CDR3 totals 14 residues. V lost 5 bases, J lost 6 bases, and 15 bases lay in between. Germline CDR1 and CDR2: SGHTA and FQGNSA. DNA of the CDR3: TGTGCCAGCAGCCTCGTGTCAGGGAGGGATACGCAGTATTTT. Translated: CASSLVSGRDTQYF.

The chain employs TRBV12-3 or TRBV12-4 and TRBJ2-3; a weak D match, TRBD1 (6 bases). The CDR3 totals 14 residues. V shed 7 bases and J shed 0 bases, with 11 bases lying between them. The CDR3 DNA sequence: TGTGCCAGCACCAGGACAGCTAGCACAGATACGCAGTATTTT. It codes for CASTRTASTDTQYF.

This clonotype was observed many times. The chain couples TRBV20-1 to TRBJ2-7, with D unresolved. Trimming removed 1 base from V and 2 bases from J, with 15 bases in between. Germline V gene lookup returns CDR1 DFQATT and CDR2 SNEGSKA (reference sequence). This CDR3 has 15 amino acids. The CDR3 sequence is CSARARERNTYEQYF. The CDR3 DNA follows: TGCAGTGCTAGAGCTAGGGAAAGGAACACCTACGAGCAGTACTTC.